This T cell receptor beta chain was captured by sequencing in a study of PD-L1 blockade in urothelial cancer. As for the study in general: The researchers analyzed blood 3 weeks (second dose) and 6 weeks after treatment start.

Clones were sequenced by immunoSEQ multiplex PCR, and TCRdb holds only the in-frame ones, with some missing. Among about 39,000 clones listed, roughly 92% were seen once. Time point denoted: pretreatment peripheral blood. Urothelial carcinoma affected the patients, and it was locally advanced or metastatic. This CDR3 spans 15 amino acids. The germline V gene encodes CDR1 SGHNT and CDR2 YENEEA. The V and J ends lost 1 base and 1 base respectively, with 9 bases between them. The TCR originated in a woman aged 60-75 years with urothelial cancer. Sequencing used PBMCs, obtained around atezolizumab (anti-PD-L1) treatment. The chain joins TRBV11-3 to TRBJ2-3, with D possibly being TRBD2 (5 bases). Written as DNA, the CDR3 is TGTGCCAGCAGCTTAGGCGGGCCGGGCACAGATACGCAGTATTTT. Its protein is CASSLGGPGTDTQYF.